A selection of T cell receptor beta chains follows, all from one sample in a study of PD-1 blockade in classical Hodgkin lymphoma. Repertoires were generated with immunoSEQ multiplex PCR, while TCRdb's copy carries only in-frame clones and drops some. The sample lists around 5,000 clones, around three fifths occurring once. The sequences come from peripheral blood mononuclear cells (PBMCs), collected at baseline. The receptors stem from a human donor with classical Hodgkin lymphoma. Each CDR3 is given with its conserved first and last residue. D genes are given only for firm matches. Expanded clones get a size class; other rows say once, few or many, or leave the size out.

abundance	v_gene	j_gene	d_gene	CDR3aa	CDR3nt
.	TRBV18	TRBJ2-1	.	CASSPPSRLTRYNEQFF	TGTGCCAGCTCACCACCGAGTAGGTTAACAAGGTACAATGAGCAGTTCTTC
few	TRBV28	TRBJ1-1	.	CASSLYQDIGWRTEAFF	TGTGCCAGCAGTTTATACCAGGACATTGGGTGGAGGACTGAAGCTTTCTTT
.	TRBV11-1	TRBJ2-1	.	CASSSDFDSNNEQFF	TGTGCCAGCAGCTCGGATTTCGACAGTAACAATGAGCAGTTCTTC
.	TRBV5-5	TRBJ2-5	TRBD1	CASRSGQGAGQETQYF	TGTGCCAGCAGATCAGGACAGGGGGCAGGACAAGAGACCCAGTACTTC
.	TRBV9	TRBJ2-3	TRBD1	CASSVGTANTDTQYF	TGTGCCAGCAGCGTCGGGACAGCTAACACAGATACGCAGTATTTT
.	TRBV19	TRBJ2-1	TRBD2	CASTVTSGSYNEQFF	TGTGCCAGTACCGTGACTAGCGGTTCCTACAATGAGCAGTTCTTC
.	TRBV18	TRBJ2-1	TRBD1	CASSPGQPNEQFF	TGTGCCAGCTCACCGGGACAGCCCAATGAGCAGTTCTTC
few	TRBV5-5	TRBJ1-5	TRBD1	CASSPTGGGQPQHF	TGTGCCAGCAGCCCCACAGGGGGCGGGCAGCCCCAGCATTTT
.	TRBV9	TRBJ1-1	TRBD1	CASSLGTVHTEAFF	TGTGCCAGCAGTCTCGGGACAGTGCACACTGAAGCTTTCTTT
.	TRBV5-5	TRBJ1-2	.	CASSLDGRPGLYYGYTF	TGTGCCAGCAGCTTGGATGGGCGACCGGGCCTATACTATGGCTACACCTTC
.	TRBV19	TRBJ2-5	.	CASSPIYERAETQYF	TGTGCCAGTAGTCCGATCTACGAGAGGGCAGAGACCCAGTACTTC
once	TRBV27	TRBJ2-2	.	CASSDPAGELFF	TGTGCCAGCAGTGATCCCGCCGGGGAGCTGTTTTTT